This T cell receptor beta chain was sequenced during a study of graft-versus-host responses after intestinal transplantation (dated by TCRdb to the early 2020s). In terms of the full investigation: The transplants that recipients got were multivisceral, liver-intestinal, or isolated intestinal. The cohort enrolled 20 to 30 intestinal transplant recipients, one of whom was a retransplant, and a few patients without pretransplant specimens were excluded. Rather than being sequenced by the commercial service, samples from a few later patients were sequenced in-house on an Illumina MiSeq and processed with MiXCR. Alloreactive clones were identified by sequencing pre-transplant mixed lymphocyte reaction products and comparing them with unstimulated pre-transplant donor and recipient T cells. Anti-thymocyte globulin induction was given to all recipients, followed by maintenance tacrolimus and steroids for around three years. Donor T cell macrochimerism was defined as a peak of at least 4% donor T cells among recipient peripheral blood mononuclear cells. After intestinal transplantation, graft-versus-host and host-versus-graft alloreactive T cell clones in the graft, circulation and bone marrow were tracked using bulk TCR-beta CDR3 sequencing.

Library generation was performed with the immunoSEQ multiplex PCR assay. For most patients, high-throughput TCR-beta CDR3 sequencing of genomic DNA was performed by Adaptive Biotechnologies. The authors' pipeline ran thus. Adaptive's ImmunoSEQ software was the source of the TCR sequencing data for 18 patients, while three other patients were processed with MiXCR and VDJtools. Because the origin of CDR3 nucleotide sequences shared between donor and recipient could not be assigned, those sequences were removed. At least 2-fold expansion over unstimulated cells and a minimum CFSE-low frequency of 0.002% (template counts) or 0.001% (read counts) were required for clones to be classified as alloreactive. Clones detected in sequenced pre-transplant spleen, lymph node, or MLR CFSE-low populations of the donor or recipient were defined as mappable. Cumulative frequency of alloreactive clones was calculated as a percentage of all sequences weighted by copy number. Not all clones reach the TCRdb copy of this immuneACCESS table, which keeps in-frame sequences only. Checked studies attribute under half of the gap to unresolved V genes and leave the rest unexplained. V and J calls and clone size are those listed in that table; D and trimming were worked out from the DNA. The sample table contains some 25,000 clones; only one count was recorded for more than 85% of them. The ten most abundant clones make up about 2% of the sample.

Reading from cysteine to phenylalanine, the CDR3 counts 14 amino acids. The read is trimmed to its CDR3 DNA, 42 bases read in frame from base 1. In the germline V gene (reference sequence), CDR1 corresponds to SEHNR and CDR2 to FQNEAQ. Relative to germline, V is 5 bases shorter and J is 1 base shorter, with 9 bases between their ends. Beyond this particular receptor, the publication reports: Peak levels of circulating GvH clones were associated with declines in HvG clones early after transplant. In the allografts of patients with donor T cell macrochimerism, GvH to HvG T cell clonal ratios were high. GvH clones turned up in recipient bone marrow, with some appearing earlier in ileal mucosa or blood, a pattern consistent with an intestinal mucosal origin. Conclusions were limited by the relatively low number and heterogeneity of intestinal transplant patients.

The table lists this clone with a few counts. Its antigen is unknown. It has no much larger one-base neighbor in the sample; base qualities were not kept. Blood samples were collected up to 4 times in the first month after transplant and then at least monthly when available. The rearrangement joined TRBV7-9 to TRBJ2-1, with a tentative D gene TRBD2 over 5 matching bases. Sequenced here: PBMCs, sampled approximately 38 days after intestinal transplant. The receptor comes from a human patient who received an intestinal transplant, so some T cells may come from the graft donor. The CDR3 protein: CASSLSGSYNEQFF. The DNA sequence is TGTGCCAGCAGCCTCAGCGGATCCTACAATGAGCAGTTCTTC.